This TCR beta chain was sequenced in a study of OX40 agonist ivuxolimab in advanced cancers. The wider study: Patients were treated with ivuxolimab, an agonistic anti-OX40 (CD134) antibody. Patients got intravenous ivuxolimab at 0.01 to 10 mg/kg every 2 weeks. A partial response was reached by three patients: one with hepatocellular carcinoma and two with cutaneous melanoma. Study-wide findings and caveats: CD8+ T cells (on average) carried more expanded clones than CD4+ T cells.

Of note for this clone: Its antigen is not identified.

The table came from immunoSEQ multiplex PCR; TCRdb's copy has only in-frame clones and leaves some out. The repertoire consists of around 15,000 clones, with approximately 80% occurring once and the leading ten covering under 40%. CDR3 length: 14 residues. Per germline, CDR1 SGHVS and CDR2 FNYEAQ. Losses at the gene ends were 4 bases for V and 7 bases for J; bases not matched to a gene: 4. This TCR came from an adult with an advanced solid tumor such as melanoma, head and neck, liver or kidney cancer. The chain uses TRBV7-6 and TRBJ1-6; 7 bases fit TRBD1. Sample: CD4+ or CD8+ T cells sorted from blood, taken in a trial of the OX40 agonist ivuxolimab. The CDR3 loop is CASSYTGENSPLHF. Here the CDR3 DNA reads TGTGCCAGCAGCTACACAGGGGAGAATTCACCCCTCCACTTT.